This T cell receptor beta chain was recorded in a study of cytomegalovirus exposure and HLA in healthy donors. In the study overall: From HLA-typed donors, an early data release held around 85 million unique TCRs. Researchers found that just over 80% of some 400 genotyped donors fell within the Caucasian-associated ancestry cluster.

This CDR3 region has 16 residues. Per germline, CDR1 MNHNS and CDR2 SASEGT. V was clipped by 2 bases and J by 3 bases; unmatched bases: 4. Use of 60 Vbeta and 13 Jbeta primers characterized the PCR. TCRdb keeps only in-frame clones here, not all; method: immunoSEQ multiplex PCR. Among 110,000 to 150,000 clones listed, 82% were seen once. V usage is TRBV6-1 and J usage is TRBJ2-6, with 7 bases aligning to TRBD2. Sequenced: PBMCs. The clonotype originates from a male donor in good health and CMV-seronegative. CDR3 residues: CASSEWRGSGANVLTF. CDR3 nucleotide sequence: TGTGCCAGCAGTGAATGGCGCGGGAGTGGGGCCAACGTCCTGACTTTC.